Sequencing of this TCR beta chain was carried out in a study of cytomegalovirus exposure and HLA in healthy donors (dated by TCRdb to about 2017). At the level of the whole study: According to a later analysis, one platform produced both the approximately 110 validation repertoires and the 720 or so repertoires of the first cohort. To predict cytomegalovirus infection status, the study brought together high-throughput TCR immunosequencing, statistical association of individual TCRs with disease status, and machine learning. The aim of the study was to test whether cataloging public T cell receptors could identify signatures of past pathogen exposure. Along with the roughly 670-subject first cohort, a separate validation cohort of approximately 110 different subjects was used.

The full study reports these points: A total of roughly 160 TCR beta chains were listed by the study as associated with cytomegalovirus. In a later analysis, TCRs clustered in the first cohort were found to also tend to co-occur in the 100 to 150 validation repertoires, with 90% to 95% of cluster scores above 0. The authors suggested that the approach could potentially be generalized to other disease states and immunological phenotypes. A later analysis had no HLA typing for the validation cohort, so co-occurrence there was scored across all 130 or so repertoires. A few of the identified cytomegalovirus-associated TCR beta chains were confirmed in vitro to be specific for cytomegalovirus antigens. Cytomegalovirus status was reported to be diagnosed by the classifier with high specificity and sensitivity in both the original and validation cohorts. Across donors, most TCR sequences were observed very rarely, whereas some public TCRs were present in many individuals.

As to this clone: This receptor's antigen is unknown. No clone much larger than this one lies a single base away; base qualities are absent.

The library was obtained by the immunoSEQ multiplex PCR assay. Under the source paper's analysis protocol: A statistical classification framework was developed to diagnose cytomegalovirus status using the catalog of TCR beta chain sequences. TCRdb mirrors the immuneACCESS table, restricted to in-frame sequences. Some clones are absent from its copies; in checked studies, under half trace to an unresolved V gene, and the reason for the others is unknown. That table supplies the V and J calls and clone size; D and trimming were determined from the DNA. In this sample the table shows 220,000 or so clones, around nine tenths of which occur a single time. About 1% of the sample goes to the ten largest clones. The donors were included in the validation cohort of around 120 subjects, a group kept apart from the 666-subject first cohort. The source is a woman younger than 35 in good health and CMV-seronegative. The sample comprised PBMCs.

The CDR3 protein is CASRATGVGEQFF. The nucleotide sequence reads TGTGCCAGCAGAGCAACAGGGGTGGGTGAGCAGTTCTTC. The chain was built from TRBV6-5 and TRBJ2-1; 7 bases in the junction line up with TRBD1. The germline V gene provides CDR1 MNHEY and CDR2 SVGAGI. The germline V end is reduced by 6 bases and the J end by 9 bases; junction bases left unmatched: 8. Counted from cysteine to phenylalanine, this CDR3 has 13 amino acids. Kept here is only the CDR3 DNA, which spans 39 bases and is read in frame from base 1.